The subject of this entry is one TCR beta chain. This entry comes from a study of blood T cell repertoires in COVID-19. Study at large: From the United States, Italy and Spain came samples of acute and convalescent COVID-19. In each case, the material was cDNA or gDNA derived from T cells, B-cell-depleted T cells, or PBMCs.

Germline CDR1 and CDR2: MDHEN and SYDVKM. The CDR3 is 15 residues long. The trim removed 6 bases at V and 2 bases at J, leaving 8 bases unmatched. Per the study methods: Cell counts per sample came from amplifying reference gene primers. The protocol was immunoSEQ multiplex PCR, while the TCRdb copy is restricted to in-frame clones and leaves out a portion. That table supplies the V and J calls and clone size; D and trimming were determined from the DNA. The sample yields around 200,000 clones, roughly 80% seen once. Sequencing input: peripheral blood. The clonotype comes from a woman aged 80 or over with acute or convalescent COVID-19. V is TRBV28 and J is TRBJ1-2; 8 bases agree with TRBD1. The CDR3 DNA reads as TGTGCCAGCAGGACCCCAGACAGGGGAAACTATGGCTACACCTTC. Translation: CASRTPDRGNYGYTF.